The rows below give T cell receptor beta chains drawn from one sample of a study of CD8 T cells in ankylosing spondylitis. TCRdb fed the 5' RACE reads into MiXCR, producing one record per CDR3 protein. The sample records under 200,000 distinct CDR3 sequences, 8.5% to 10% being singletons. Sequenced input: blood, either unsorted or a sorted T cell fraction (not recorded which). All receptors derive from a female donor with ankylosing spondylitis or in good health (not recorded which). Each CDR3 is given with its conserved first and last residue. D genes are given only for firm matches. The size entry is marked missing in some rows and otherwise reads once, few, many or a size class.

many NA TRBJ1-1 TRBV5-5 CASSLDRYTEAFF TGTGCCAGCAGCCTCGACCGCTATACTGAAGCTTTCTTT
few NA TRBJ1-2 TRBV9 CASSRGGRIPRDGYTF TGTGCCAGCAGTCGAGGGGGGAGGATCCCTCGGGATGGCTACACCTTC
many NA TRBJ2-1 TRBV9 CASSVEGSTSNEQFF TGTGCCAGCAGCGTAGAGGGCTCGACTAGCAATGAGCAGTTCTTC
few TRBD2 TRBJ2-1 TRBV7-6 CASRPTLAGEGEQFF TGTGCCAGCAGGCCGACTCTAGCGGGAGAGGGTGAGCAGTTCTTC
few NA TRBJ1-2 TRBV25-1 CASSEGHGYTF TGTGCCAGCAGTGAGGGACACGGCTACACCTTC
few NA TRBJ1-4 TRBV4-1 CASSQAGRGLEKLFF TGCGCCAGCAGCCAAGCCGGACGAGGCCTTGAAAAACTGTTTTTT
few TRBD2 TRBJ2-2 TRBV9 CASGSGGSNTGELFF TGTGCCAGCGGTAGCGGGGGATCCAACACCGGGGAGCTGTTTTTT
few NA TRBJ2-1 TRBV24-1 CATSAGRVNEQFF TGTGCCACCAGTGCCGGGCGCGTCAATGAGCAGTTCTTC
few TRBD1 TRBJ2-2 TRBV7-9 CASSVTRQGAGELFF TGTGCCAGCAGCGTTACCCGACAGGGGGCCGGGGAGCTGTTTTTT
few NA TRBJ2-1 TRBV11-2 CASSLEGWGLQFF TGTGCCAGCAGCTTAGAGGGCTGGGGCCTGCAGTTCTTC
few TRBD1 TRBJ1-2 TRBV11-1 CASSGYFVSGTGIDGYTF TGTGCCAGCAGCGGGTACTTTGTTTCCGGGACAGGGATCGATGGCTACACCTTC
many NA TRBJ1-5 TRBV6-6 CASSSEGHQPQHF TGTGCCAGCAGTTCGGAGGGACACCAGCCCCAGCATTTT
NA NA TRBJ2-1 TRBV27 CASSSPPREQFF TGTGCCAGCAGTTCCCCCCCACGAGAGCAGTTCTTC
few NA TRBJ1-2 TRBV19 CASSILLDLNYGYTF TGTGCCAGTAGTATCCTACTCGACCTTAACTATGGCTACACCTTC
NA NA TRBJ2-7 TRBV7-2 CASSLGGLSYEQYF TGTGCCAGCAGCTTAGGGGGACTTTCCTACGAGCAGTACTTC
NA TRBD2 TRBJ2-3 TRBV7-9 CASSTPLAGGPDTQYF TGTGCCAGCAGCACCCCCCTAGCGGGAGGGCCAGATACGCAGTATTTT
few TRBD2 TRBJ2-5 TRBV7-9 CASWSPGGETQYF TGTGCCAGCTGGAGTCCCGGGGGGGAGACCCAGTACTTC
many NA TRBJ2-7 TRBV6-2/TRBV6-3 CASSNRHPSYEQYF TGTGCCAGCAGTAACCGACATCCCTCCTACGAGCAGTACTTC
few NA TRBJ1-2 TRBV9 CASSAGIRVNYGYTF TGTGCCAGCAGCGCCGGGATACGAGTTAACTATGGCTACACCTTC
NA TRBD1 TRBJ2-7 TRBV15 CATSTGLPGQAPYEQYF TGTGCCACCAGCACGGGCCTGCCGGGACAGGCCCCCTACGAGCAGTACTTC
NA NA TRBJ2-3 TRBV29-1 CSVPSTDTQYF TGCAGCGTTCCTAGCACAGATACGCAGTATTTT
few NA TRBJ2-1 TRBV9 CASSVGLSNEQFF TGTGCCAGCAGCGTAGGTCTTTCAAATGAGCAGTTCTTC
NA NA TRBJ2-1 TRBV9 CASSPQFDNNEQFF TGTGCCAGCAGCCCCCAATTCGACAACAATGAGCAGTTCTTC